These T cell receptor beta chains were read from a single sample in a study of low-dose radiotherapy and immunotherapy resistance in tumors. TCRdb re-derived calls from the reads in MiXCR, one entry per CDR3 protein. Of around 100,000 distinct CDR3 sequences in the sample, roughly 20% are singletons; the top ten hold approximately 4%. The sample in question was PBMCs, obtained after low-dose radiotherapy plus immunotherapy. The receptor set was obtained from a male donor with prostate cancer. Each CDR3 is given with its conserved first and last residue. The D gene is left open where the match is weak. The size entry is marked missing in some rows and otherwise reads once, few, many or a size class.

TRBD1	TRBJ1-6	TRBV20-1	many	TGCAGTGCTTCACCGCCGGGACAGGGGGTATCACCCCTCCACTTT	CSASPPGQGVSPLHF
TRBD1	TRBJ1-6	TRBV20-1	many	TGCAGTGCTAGCCTCGGGACAGGGGGACATTCACCCCTCCACTTT	CSASLGTGGHSPLHF
-	TRBJ2-1	TRBV29-1	-	TGCAGCGTTGAAGAGGAGGGGTCGGGGGCCGGAGAGCAGTTCTTC	CSVEEEGSGAGEQFF
-	TRBJ2-7	TRBV27	-	TGTGCCAGCAGTAGCGATCAACCCCCCGAGCAGTACTTC	CASSSDQPPEQYF
TRBD1	TRBJ1-1	TRBV19	many	TGTGCCAGTAGTCGACGACAGGGTCGTTCGCTGGTGGAGACTGAAGCTTTCTTT	CASSRRQGRSLVETEAFF
TRBD1	TRBJ2-1	TRBV28	-	TGTGCCAGCACCGGGGGCGGGACAGGTGACAATGAGCAGTTCTTC	CASTGGGTGDNEQFF
-	TRBJ2-7	TRBV20-1	many	TGCAGTGCCAAACCGCCGGGACTCAGTTACGAGCAGTACTTC	CSAKPPGLSYEQYF
TRBD2	TRBJ2-1	TRBV29-1	-	TGCAGCGTTGAAGACCTAGCGGTATCTGGGAATGAGCAGTTCTTC	CSVEDLAVSGNEQFF
-	TRBJ2-1	TRBV4-1	many	TGCGCCAGCAGCCAAGAACCCGTAGGTGAGCAGTTCTTC	CASSQEPVGEQFF
TRBD1	TRBJ2-5	TRBV9	few	TGTGCCAGCAGCTTTGGGACAGGGGGCAGCCATGAGACCCAGTACTTC	CASSFGTGGSHETQYF
-	TRBJ2-4	TRBV6-2/TRBV6-3	many	TGTGCCAGCAGTTACGAACTCAGAGGGGTTCAAAACATTCAGTACTTC	CASSYELRGVQNIQYF
-	TRBJ2-2	TRBV20-1	many	TGCAGTGCTAGAGCCCCAGGGGCCGGGGAGCTGTTTTTT	CSARAPGAGELFF
-	TRBJ2-1	TRBV6-2/TRBV6-3	many	TGTGCCAGCACCCCCCGGGGGCGGGTTATAAATGAGCAGTTCTTC	CASTPRGRVINEQFF
TRBD2	TRBJ2-2	TRBV15	many	TGTGCCACCGGAGAACTAGCGGGGCTCACCGGGGAGCTGTTTTTT	CATGELAGLTGELFF
-	TRBJ1-1	TRBV4-1	many	TGCGCCAGCAGCCAAGAGGTCACAGGGTACACTGAAGCTTTCTTT	CASSQEVTGYTEAFF
-	TRBJ2-1	TRBV19	-	TGTGCCAGTAGTATAAGAACAGGGGGGGGGGGTGAGCAGTTCTTC	CASSIRTGGGGEQFF
-	TRBJ1-1	TRBV5-6	many	TGTGCCAGCAGCTACGACCATACAATCAACACTGAAGCTTTCTTT	CASSYDHTINTEAFF
TRBD2	TRBJ2-7	TRBV27	-	TGTGCCAGCAGACTAGCGGGGGGGTCCTACGAGCAGTACTTC	CASRLAGGSYEQYF
-	TRBJ2-7	TRBV20-1	many	TGCAGTGCTGGCGGTGGCAAGGCCTACGAGCAGTACTTC	CSAGGGKAYEQYF
TRBD2	TRBJ2-1	TRBV12-3/TRBV12-4	many	TGTGCCAGCAGTTTCCCAGCCGGGGGGGGCAATAATGAGCAGTTCTTC	CASSFPAGGGNNEQFF
-	TRBJ2-3	TRBV5-1	many	TGCGCCAGCAGCTTGGGTAGCGGCTTCACAGATACGCAGTATTTT	CASSLGSGFTDTQYF
-	TRBJ2-5	TRBV29-1	many	TGCAGCGTTCCCGGCTCAGGAACAGAGACCCAGTACTTC	CSVPGSGTETQYF
-	TRBJ2-5	TRBV28	-	TGTGCCAGCACCGACAGAGAGACCCAGTACTTC	CASTDRETQYF
-	TRBJ1-5	TRBV19	-	TGTGCCTCCGGGGGCAATCAGCCCCAGCATTTT	CASGGNQPQHF
TRBD2	TRBJ2-1	TRBV19	many	TGTGCCAGTAAGAAAAAGCGGGGGGAAAGCTCCTACAATGAGCAGTTCTTC	CASKKKRGESSYNEQFF
-	TRBJ1-5	TRBV10-2	many	TGCGCCAGCAGTGAGTCGAGTTGGGGAAGCAATCAGCCCCAGCATTTT	CASSESSWGSNQPQHF
TRBD1	TRBJ1-2	TRBV6-1	-	TGTGCCAGCAGACGGGACAGGGGAGGTGGCTACACCTTC	CASRRDRGGGYTF
-	TRBJ1-1	TRBV6-6	many	TGTGCCAGCAAAGGGGGGGGAATGAACACTGAAGCTTTCTTT	CASKGGGMNTEAFF
TRBD1	TRBJ2-3	TRBV12-5	many	TGTGCTAGTGGTCGAACAGGGGTCCGGGCAGATACGCAGTATTTT	CASGRTGVRADTQYF
TRBD1	TRBJ1-4	TRBV20-1	many	TGCAGTGCTGCCGGGACAGGGGGCGAAAAACTGTTTTTT	CSAAGTGGEKLFF
TRBD1	TRBJ2-1	TRBV4-3	few	TGCGCCAGCAGCCAAGAACGGGACAGGGGCATTGGTGAGCAGTTCTTC	CASSQERDRGIGEQFF
-	TRBJ2-7	TRBV9	many	TGTGCCAGCAGCGTATCGACCGACTCCTACGAGCAGTACTTC	CASSVSTDSYEQYF
-	TRBJ1-5	TRBV27	many	TGTGCCAGCAGTTTATCCTTCCAGGTTAGCAATCAGCCCCAGCATTTT	CASSLSFQVSNQPQHF
TRBD1	TRBJ1-2	TRBV30	-	TGTGCCTGGAACCTGGGACAGGACGACGGCTACACCTTC	CAWNLGQDDGYTF
TRBD1	TRBJ2-5	TRBV12-5	-	TGTGCTAGTGGTTTACAGGGGGCGGAGACCCAGTACTTC	CASGLQGAETQYF
TRBD2	TRBJ2-7	TRBV30	-	TGTGCCTGGAGTCTGGGGGGGGAGTGCGAGCAGTACTTC	CAWSLGGECEQYF
-	TRBJ2-3	TRBV2	many	TGTGCCAGCAGTGACCCCCGGAATAGCACAGATACGCAGTATTTT	CASSDPRNSTDTQYF
-	TRBJ2-5	TRBV5-5	many	TGTGCCAGCAGCTTGGGGGCAGGGCGGGAGACCCAGTACTTC	CASSLGAGRETQYF
TRBD2	TRBJ2-1	TRBV12-3/TRBV12-4	many	TGTGCCAGCTTAGCGGGGGAGTACAATGAGCAGTTCTTC	CASLAGEYNEQFF
-	TRBJ2-7	TRBV12-3/TRBV12-4	-	TGTGCCAGCAGCCGCGACAGAAGTTACGAGCAGTACTTC	CASSRDRSYEQYF
TRBD1	TRBJ1-6	TRBV6-2/TRBV6-3	many	TGTGCCAGCAGTTCTGGGACAGTCGGTTCACCCCTCCACTTT	CASSSGTVGSPLHF
TRBD2	TRBJ2-2	TRBV20-1	many	TGCAGTGCTCGCGGTCAGCGGGGGGGCTTCACCGGGGAGCTGTTTTTT	CSARGQRGGFTGELFF
TRBD1	TRBJ2-7	TRBV27	many	TGTGCCAGCAGTCCAGGGGGACCCCACGAGCAGTACTTC	CASSPGGPHEQYF
TRBD2	TRBJ2-3	TRBV20-1	few	TGCAGTGCAAATCCTCGGACTAGCGGGGGGGCCGTAGATACGCAGTATTTT	CSANPRTSGGAVDTQYF
TRBD1	TRBJ1-5	TRBV2	many	TGTGCCAGCAGTAGGGACAGAGAGAATCAGCCCCAGCATTTT	CASSRDRENQPQHF
-	TRBJ2-7	TRBV12-3/TRBV12-4	-	TGTGCCAGCAGTTTAAATGGCAGGGTATACGAGCAGTACTTC	CASSLNGRVYEQYF
TRBD2	TRBJ2-2	TRBV6-2/TRBV6-3	-	TGTGCCAGCAGTGAAAGGAGGCTAGCGGGGGCCGGGGAGCTGTTTTTT	CASSERRLAGAGELFF
-	TRBJ2-5	TRBV18	many	TGTGCCAGCTCACCACCTGGGGGATTTCGGGAGACCCAGTACTTC	CASSPPGGFRETQYF
-	TRBJ2-7	TRBV2	many	TGTGCCAGCAGTGAACGTTACGAGCAGTACTTC	CASSERYEQYF
TRBD2	TRBJ2-1	TRBV6-2/TRBV6-3	many	TGTGCCAGCAGTTACTCACAGCGGGGGGGTTCCTACAATGAGCAGTTCTTC	CASSYSQRGGSYNEQFF
-	TRBJ2-5	TRBV6-2/TRBV6-3	many	TGTGCCAGCAGTTACTCAGGTGTTGGGGGACAAGAGACCCAGTACTTC	CASSYSGVGGQETQYF
-	TRBJ1-4	TRBV7-9	many	TGTGCCAGCAGCCCATACCCGGGCCCAGGACCTGAAAAACTGTTTTTT	CASSPYPGPGPEKLFF
-	TRBJ1-5	TRBV19	many	TGTGCCAGTGTCGTCGGCAATCAGCCCCAGCATTTT	CASVVGNQPQHF
-	TRBJ2-5	TRBV4-2	-	TGTGCCAGCAGCCAAGTCCGGAGGGAAGAGACCCAGTACTTC	CASSQVRREETQYF
TRBD2	TRBJ2-7	TRBV11-1	-	TGTGCCAGCAGCTCGGGACTAGCGCTTCCCTACGAGCAGTACTTC	CASSSGLALPYEQYF